In its sample, the clone carrying this T cell receptor beta chain was seen many times. A single record per CDR3 protein comes from TCRdb applying MiXCR to the RACE reads. Altogether about 84,000 distinct CDR3 sequences are present, 10% to 14% being singletons, with the ten largest covering over 3.5%. Time point in this sample: patch test 3, about 24 weeks after DPC sensitization. Treatment in this sample: therapeutic diphenylcyclopropenone sensitization with weekly scalp DPC. This entry is derived from a study of human T cells and chemical hapten exposure. Per the germline V gene, CDR1 is SGDLS and CDR2 is YYNGEE. CDR3 size: 15 residues. With 0 bases clipped from V and 2 bases from J, the junction kept 3 bases outside the gene matches.

The sequence derives from a woman in her forties or fifties with alopecia areata. Some clones in this sample may be carry-over from other donors' samples. Sequences were derived from whole blood, sampled in connection with sensitization to the hapten diphenylcyclopropenone (DPC). V is TRBV9 and J is TRBJ1-1, with 8 bases lining up with TRBD1. The CDR3 region is CASSVGTGGNTEAFF. The CDR3 DNA follows: TGTGCCAGCAGCGTAGGAACAGGGGGTAACACTGAAGCTTTCTTT.